The 21 T cell receptor beta chains listed next were all sequenced from one sample in a study of OX40 agonist ivuxolimab in advanced cancers. The assay was immunoSEQ multiplex PCR, and TCRdb's table has in-frame clones only and misses some. The table records 45,000 to 55,000 clones, over 75% of them present only once. Source: CD4+ or CD8+ T cells sorted from blood, taken in a trial of the OX40 agonist ivuxolimab. These receptors came from an adult with an advanced solid tumor such as melanoma, head and neck, liver or kidney cancer.

In regard to this clone: Other DNA sequences in this specimen translate into the identical CDR3. V and J are TRBV27 and TRBJ1-1, with D possibly TRBD1 on 5 matching bases. Trimming cost V 5 bases and J 1 base, with 11 bases left between them. Looked up from germline, CDR1 is MNHEY and CDR2 is SMNVEV (reference sequence). This CDR3 has 14 residues. CDR3 loop: CASSPRGKNTEAFF. Written as DNA, the CDR3 is TGTGCCAGCAGTCCCCGGGGGAAGAACACTGAAGCTTTCTTT.

This clone showed up just once. This rearrangement joins TRBV5-1 to TRBJ2-5; 7 positions match TRBD1. Germline V gene data show CDR1 as SGHRS and CDR2 as YFSETQ. The junction had 7 bases not matched to a gene; V was cut back by 0 bases and J by 2 bases. CDR3 size: 16 residues. The CDR3 DNA follows: TGCGCCAGCAGCTTGGGACAGGGTCTAGGTCAAGAGACCCAGTACTTC. Translating gives CASSLGQGLGQETQYF.

The rearrangement joins TRBV28 to TRBJ1-4, with D possibly TRBD1 on 6 matching bases. This CDR3 is built from 16 residues. Trimming left V 5 bases short and J 5 bases short, with 18 bases between. CDR1 is MDHEN, CDR2 SYDVKM, per germline. The CDR3 spells CASSPTPGQRNEKLFF. The CDR3 bases are TGTGCCAGCAGTCCCACCCCCGGACAGCGGAATGAAAAACTGTTTTTT.

The chain combines TRBV28 with TRBJ2-7, with 10 bases that match TRBD2. There are 16 residues in the CDR3. The V segment lost 5 bases and the J segment 4 bases; nucleotides outside the gene matches: 11. Germline values: CDR1 MDHEN, CDR2 SYDVKM. CDR3 in DNA: TGTGCCAGCAGTACCCCTGGAGCGGGAGGGGGGTACGAGCAGTACTTC. Translating it yields CASSTPGAGGGYEQYF.

V and J are TRBV28 and TRBJ2-1; D assignment may be TRBD1 or TRBD2 (7 bases each). Germline V gives CDR1 MDHEN, CDR2 SYDVKM. CDR3 size: 15 residues. V was pared by 10 bases and J by 15 bases, with 31 bases between. CDR3 nucleotides: TGTGCCACCTCCCTCCCGGCAGGGGGAGGGAGGCAATGGTTCTTC. This translates into CATSLPAGGGRQWFF.

This clone showed up just once. The V and J genes are TRBV4-1 and TRBJ2-1; 11 bases fit TRBD1. CDR1 MGHRA and CDR2 YSYEKL come from the germline V gene. The CDR3 extends over 15 amino acids. With 4 bases clipped from V and 6 bases from J, the junction kept 5 bases outside the gene matches. CDR3 bases: TGCGCCAGCAGCCTTGGGGGGACAGGGGGCAATGAGCAGTTCTTC. The encoded protein is CASSLGGTGGNEQFF.

This sequence joins TRBV2 and TRBJ1-5; D uncertain. Trimming pared 4 bases from V and 0 bases from J, leaving 7 bases between. Per germline, CDR1 SNHLY and CDR2 FYNNEI. This CDR3 has 14 residues. The CDR3 nucleotides read TGTGCCAGCAGTGCGACTTATAGCAATCAGCCCCAGCATTTT. Translated: CASSATYSNQPQHF.

The V gene is TRBV5-1, the J gene TRBJ1-1; a weak D match, TRBD1 (5 bases). The CDR3 length is 16 residues. Germline-derived CDR1 and CDR2 are SGHRS and YFSETQ. Trimming pared 0 bases from V and 0 bases from J, leaving 12 bases between. The CDR3 DNA reads as TGCGCCAGCAGCTTGGCAGGCCCGGGGGTGAACACTGAAGCTTTCTTT. Residues: CASSLAGPGVNTEAFF.

V and J are TRBV5-4 and TRBJ1-1; D is uncertain. V lost 0 bases and J 5 bases, leaving 11 bases between the germline ends. This CDR3 region has 14 residues. CDR1 and CDR2 from the germline V gene are SGHNT and YYREEE (reference sequence). In DNA form, the CDR3 reads TGTGCCAGCAGCTTGGCCGAGGGCGAGACTGAAGCTTTCTTT. It codes for CASSLAEGETEAFF.

The chain carries TRBV5-1 and TRBJ2-1, with 11 bases that match TRBD2. Germline V gives CDR1 SGHRS, CDR2 YFSETQ. V dropped 5 bases and J dropped 7; count of bases not matched to a gene: 8. The CDR3 has 15 amino acids. CDR3 sequence (DNA): TGCGCCAGCAGGAACGTAGCGGGAGGGGGGAATGAGCAGTTCTTC. Protein product: CASRNVAGGGNEQFF.

J is TRBJ2-1 and V is TRBV19, with D perhaps TRBD1 or TRBD2 (5 bases each). The CDR3 covers 14 residues. Germline V gene sequence: CDR1 LNHDA, CDR2 SQIVND (reference sequence). Trimming pared 6 bases from V and 6 bases from J, leaving 15 bases between. The CDR3 sequence is CASSHGGAGNEQFF. DNA for the CDR3: TGTGCCAGTAGCCACGGTGGGGCGGGCAATGAGCAGTTCTTC. The variable domain in full, completed from reference TRBV19 and TRBJ2-1, reads DGGITQSPKYLFRKEGQNVTLSCEQNLNHDAMYWYRQDPGQGLRLIYYSQIVNDFQKGDIAEGYSVSREKKESFPLTVTSAQKNPTAFYLCASSHGGAGNEQFFGPGTRLTVL.

The chain combines TRBV7-9 with TRBJ2-3, with TRBD2 matching 7 bases. Germline lookup yields CDR1 SEHNR and CDR2 FQNEAQ (reference sequence). The V and J ends lost 7 bases and 4 bases, in that order; junction bases with no gene match: 11. The length of the CDR3 is 15 residues. The CDR3: CASTREDGRPDTQYF. DNA of the CDR3: TGTGCCAGCACCCGGGAGGACGGCCGGCCAGATACGCAGTATTTT.

The rearrangement joins TRBV2 to TRBJ2-3, with D possibly matching TRBD1 (6 bases). This CDR3 comprises 16 residues. Germline V lookup: CDR1 SNHLY, CDR2 FYNNEI. V lost 6 bases and J 2 bases, leaving 18 bases between the germline ends. DNA of the CDR3: TGTGCCAGCAGCGCCTCCGGGACATTGGCCACAGATACGCAGTATTTT. It codes for CASSASGTLATDTQYF.

The chain links TRBV5-1 to TRBJ2-1; TRBD2 matches at 9 bases. Germline CDR1 reads SGHRS; CDR2 reads YFSETQ. The CDR3 length is 15 residues. Losses at the gene ends were 5 bases for V and 2 bases for J; bases not matched to a gene: 5. CDR3 DNA: TGCGCCAGCAGTCTAGCGGGACAGACCTACAATGAGCAGTTCTTC. Encoded protein: CASSLAGQTYNEQFF.

This chain uses TRBV6-6 with TRBJ1-3; D is perhaps TRBD1 (6 bases). The CDR3 loop spans 12 amino acids. The V and J ends lost 7 bases and 4 bases respectively, with 8 bases between them. In germline, CDR1 is MNHNY, CDR2 SVGAGI (reference sequence). For the CDR3, the DNA is TGTGCCAGCAACGGACAGGGAAACACCATATATTTT. This gives the protein CASNGQGNTIYF.

The CDR3 DNA sequence: TGTGCCAGTAAAACCGGGACTAGCGGGAATGGTGAGCAGTTCTTC. Protein sequence: CASKTGTSGNGEQFF. This chain links TRBV19 with TRBJ2-1; 13 bases line up with TRBD2. CDR1 and CDR2 from the germline V gene are LNHDA and SQIVND (reference sequence). The CDR3 runs to 15 residues. Trimming at V came to 7 bases and at J to 9 bases, leaving 9 bases not matched to a gene.

This clone was seen only once. The gene calls are TRBV6-6 and TRBJ2-2, with 12 positions matching TRBD2. V gave up 6 bases and J gave up 3 bases; unmatched junction bases: 2. The CDR3 is 15 amino acids. From germline, CDR1 is MNHNY and CDR2 SVGAGI (reference sequence). In nucleotides, the CDR3 is TGTGCCAGCAGCGGGACTAGCGGGCACACCGGGGAGCTGTTTTTT. Translating it yields CASSGTSGHTGELFF.

The rearrangement links TRBV4-1 to TRBJ2-4, with 10 nucleotides matching TRBD1. This CDR3 region has 15 residues. Unmatched junction bases numbered 7, after V lost 4 bases and J lost 7 bases. CDR1 is MGHRA, CDR2 YSYEKL, per germline. CDR3 in DNA: TGCGCCAGCAGCCGGGAGGCGGGACAGGGGAACATTCAGTACTTC. It specifies CASSREAGQGNIQYF.

In its sample, this clone was seen once. For the CDR3, the DNA is TGTGCCAGTAGTATAAGTAGCAATCAGCCCCAGCATTTT. Translated: CASSISSNQPQHF. The rearrangement uses TRBV19 and TRBJ1-5; D call uncertain. The V end lost 2 bases, the J end lost 0 bases, and 2 bases lay between the germline ends. The germline V gene has CDR1 LNHDA and CDR2 SQIVND (reference sequence). There are 13 residues in the CDR3.

CDR3 coding DNA: TGCGCCAGCAGTGAGTCGGGACTAGAAGTCGGGGAGCTGTTTTTT. It specifies CASSESGLEVGELFF. The chain couples TRBV10-1 to TRBJ2-2; 8 bases map to TRBD2. Trimming cost V 0 bases and J 7 bases; bases outside gene matches: 4. Per germline, CDR1 WNHNN and CDR2 SYGVQD (reference sequence). The CDR3 extends over 15 amino acids.

V usage is TRBV5-1 and J usage is TRBJ2-5; TRBD1 agrees at 10 bases. The germline gives CDR1 SGHRS, CDR2 YFSETQ. CDR3 size: 13 residues. With 4 bases clipped from V and 5 bases from J, the junction kept 2 bases outside the gene matches. DNA for the CDR3: TGCGCCAGCAGCCGGACAGGGGGGGAGACCCAGTACTTC. It is translated as CASSRTGGETQYF.